This T cell receptor beta chain was identified in a study of Tregs in tolerant kidney transplant recipients. Recipients received nonmyeloablative bone marrow transplants from related graft donors, with transient mixed chimerism. About this clone itself: From the germline J gene comes the end of the CDR3, since the read stops 3 residues before it.

Assay used: immunoSEQ multiplex PCR; TCRdb lists only in-frame clones, some missing. The sample includes some 30,000 clones. The germline CDR1 and CDR2 sequences are SGHNT and YYREEE (reference sequence). Unmatched junction bases numbered 2, after V lost 4 bases and J lost 6 bases. The CDR3 totals 13 residues. The TCR was taken from a human patient who received a combined kidney and bone marrow transplant. These T cells may partly come from the graft donor. The chain couples TRBV5-4 to TRBJ2-1; 9 bases fit TRBD1. The sample in question was CD4+ T cells from blood (PBMCs), obtained 24 months after the transplant. This CDR3 reads CASSRQGGNEQFF. The DNA read from the CDR3 is TGTGCCAGCAGCCGACAGGGGGGCAATGAG. The full variable domain, its missing parts supplied by reference TRBV5-4 and TRBJ2-1, is ETGVTQSPTHLIKTRGQQVTLRCSSQSGHNTVSWYQQALGQGPQFIFQYYREEENGRGNFPPRFSGLQFPNYSSELNVNALELDDSALYLCASSRQGGNEQFFGPGTRLTVL.